One T cell receptor beta chain is described in this entry. The target antigen is unknown. This sample is drawn from a study of T cells expressing NK-cell markers. In the study overall: It was sorted CD3+CD56-NKG2C+, CD3+CD56+NKG2C- and CD3+CD56+NKG2C+ T cells that provided the TCR beta repertoires.

Study-wide results and caveats: One observes that, in several donors, these clonotypes were also the leading ones within the CD3+CD56-NKG2C+ fraction.

TCRdb reprocessed the 5' RACE reads and reports one entry per CDR3 protein, with no DNA. The repertoire table contains 200,000 to 300,000 distinct CDR3 sequences. In germline, CDR1 is SGHTA, CDR2 FQGTGA. This CDR3 region has 16 residues. The chain is built from TRBV7-3 and TRBJ2-1; absent DNA, TCRdb's TRBD1 call cannot be checked. Sequenced sample: blood T cells: a sorted CD56 or NKG2C T cell subset, CD4+ or CD8+ T cells, or bulk PBMC T cells (not recorded which). This clonotype was obtained from a man between 18 and 29 years old in good health. The CDR3 sequence is CASSFRPGQGYNEQFF.